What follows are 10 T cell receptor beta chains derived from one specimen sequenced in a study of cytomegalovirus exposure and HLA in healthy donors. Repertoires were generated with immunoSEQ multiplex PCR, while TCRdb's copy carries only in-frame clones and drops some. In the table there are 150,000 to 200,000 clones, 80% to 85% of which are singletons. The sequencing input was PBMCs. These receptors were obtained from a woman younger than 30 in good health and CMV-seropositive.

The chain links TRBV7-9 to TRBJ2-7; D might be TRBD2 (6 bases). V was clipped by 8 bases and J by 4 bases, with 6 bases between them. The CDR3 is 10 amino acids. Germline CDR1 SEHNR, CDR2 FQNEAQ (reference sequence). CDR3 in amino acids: CASGGYEQYF. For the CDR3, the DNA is TGTGCCAGCGGGGGGTACGAGCAGTACTTC.

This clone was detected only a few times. In nucleotides, the CDR3 is TGTGCCAGCAGCCAAAACAGGGAGGGTCAGCCCCAGCATTTT. The encoded protein is CASSQNREGQPQHF. This chain links TRBV4-2 with TRBJ1-5; tentatively, D is TRBD1 (6 bases). This CDR3 is built from 14 residues. Trimming shortened V by 2 bases and J by 6 bases, and 11 bases separated the two germline ends. Germline loops: CDR1 LGHNA, CDR2 YNFKEQ.

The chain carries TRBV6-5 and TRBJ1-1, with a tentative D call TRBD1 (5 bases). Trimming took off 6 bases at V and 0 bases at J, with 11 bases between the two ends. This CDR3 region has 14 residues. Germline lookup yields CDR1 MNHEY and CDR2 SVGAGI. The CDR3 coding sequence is TGTGCCAGCAGGGGCAGGGCTTTGAACACTGAAGCTTTCTTT. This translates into CASRGRALNTEAFF.

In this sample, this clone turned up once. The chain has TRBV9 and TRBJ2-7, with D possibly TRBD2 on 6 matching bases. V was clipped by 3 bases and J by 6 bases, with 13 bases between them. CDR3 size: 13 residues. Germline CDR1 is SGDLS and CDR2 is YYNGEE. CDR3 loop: CASSESGGSEQYF. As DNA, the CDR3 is TGTGCCAGCAGCGAAAGTGGGGGGTCCGAGCAGTACTTC. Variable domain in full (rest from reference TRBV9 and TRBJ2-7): DSGVTQTPKHLITATGQRVTLRCSPRSGDLSVYWYQQSLDQGLQFLIQYYNGEERAKGNILERFSAQQFPDLHSELNLSSLELGDSALYFCASSESGGSEQYFGPGTRLTVT.

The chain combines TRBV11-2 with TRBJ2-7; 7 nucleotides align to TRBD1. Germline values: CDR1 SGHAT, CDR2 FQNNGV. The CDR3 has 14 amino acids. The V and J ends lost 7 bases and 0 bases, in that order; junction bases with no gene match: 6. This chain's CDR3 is CASTGTGDSYEQYF. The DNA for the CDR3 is TGTGCCAGCACCGGTACAGGGGACTCCTACGAGCAGTACTTC.

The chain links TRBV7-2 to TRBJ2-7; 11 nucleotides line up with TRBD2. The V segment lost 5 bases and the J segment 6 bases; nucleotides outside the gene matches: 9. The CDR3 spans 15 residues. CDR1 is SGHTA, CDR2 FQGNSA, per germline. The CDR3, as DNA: TGTGCCAGCAGCCCAAGACTAGCGGGGTCTATCGAGCAGTACTTC. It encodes CASSPRLAGSIEQYF. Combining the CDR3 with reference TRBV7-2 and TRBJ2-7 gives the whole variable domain GAGVSQSPSNKVTEKGKDVELRCDPISGHTALYWYRQSLGQGLEFLIYFQGNSAPDKSGLPSDRFSAERTGGSVSTLTIQRTQQEDSAVYLCASSPRLAGSIEQYFGPGTRLTVT.

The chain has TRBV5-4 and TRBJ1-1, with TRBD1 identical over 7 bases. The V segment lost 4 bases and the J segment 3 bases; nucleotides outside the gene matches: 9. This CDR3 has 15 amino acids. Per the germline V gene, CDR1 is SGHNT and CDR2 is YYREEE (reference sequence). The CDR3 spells CASSPITGVDTEAFF. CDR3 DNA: TGTGCCAGCAGCCCGATTACAGGGGTGGACACTGAAGCTTTCTTT.

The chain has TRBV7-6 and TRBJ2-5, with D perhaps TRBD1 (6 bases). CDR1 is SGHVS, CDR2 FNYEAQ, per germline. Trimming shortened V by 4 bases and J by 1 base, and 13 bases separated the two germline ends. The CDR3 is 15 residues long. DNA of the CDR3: TGTGCCAGCAGCTCCATAACAGGGTCCCAAGAGACCCAGTACTTC. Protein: CASSSITGSQETQYF. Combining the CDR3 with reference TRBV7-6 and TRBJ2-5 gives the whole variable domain GAGVSQSPRYKVTKRGQDVALRCDPISGHVSLYWYRQALGQGPEFLTYFNYEAQQDKSGLPNDRFSAERPEGSISTLTIQRTEQRDSAMYRCASSSITGSQETQYFGPGTRLLVL.

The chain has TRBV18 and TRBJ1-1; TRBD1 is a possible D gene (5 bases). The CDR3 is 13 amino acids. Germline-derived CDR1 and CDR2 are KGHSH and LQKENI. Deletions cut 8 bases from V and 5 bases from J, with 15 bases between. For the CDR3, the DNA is TGTGCCAGCCATCCAGGGTCATGGACTGAAGCTTTCTTT. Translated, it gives CASHPGSWTEAFF. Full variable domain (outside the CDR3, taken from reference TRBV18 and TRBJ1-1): NAGVMQNPRHLVRRRGQEARLRCSPMKGHSHVYWYRQLPEEGLKFMVYLQKENIIDESGMPKERFSAEFPKEGPSILRIQQVVRGDSAAYFCASHPGSWTEAFFGQGTRLTVV.

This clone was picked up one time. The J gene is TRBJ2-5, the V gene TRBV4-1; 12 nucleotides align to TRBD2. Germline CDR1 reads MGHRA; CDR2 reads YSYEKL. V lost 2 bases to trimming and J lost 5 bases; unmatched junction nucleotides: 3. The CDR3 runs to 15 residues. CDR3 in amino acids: CASSQLGTSGETQYF. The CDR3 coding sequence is TGCGCCAGCAGCCAACTAGGGACTAGCGGGGAGACCCAGTACTTC.